This T cell receptor beta chain was sequenced for a study of shared clonotypes between healthy human individuals (dated by TCRdb to 2020 to 2021). Concerning the study at large: The cohort included a few men and two women between 18 and 49 years of age. To increase sequencing depth and limit assay-specific biases, different laboratories used diverse techniques to prepare libraries and sequence TCR repertoires. To estimate repertoire size and how much clonotypes are shared between individuals, the study performed deep sequencing of blood TCR repertoires from five healthy adults. Leukapheresis yielded between about 0.85 and 9.5 billion PBMCs per donor. Per donor, three plates each were used for CD4 naive and CD4 memory, two for CD8 naive, and one for CD8 memory. Paper-wide results and their limitations: Pairwise subsampling led to the expectation that sequencing depth would affect the degree of clonotype sharing among donors. Because the study included a small number of donors, the genetic and exposure-history diversity represented was limited. Roughly 5% of naive CD4, roughly 3.6% of naive CD8, roughly 2.5% of memory CD4, and roughly 0.4% of memory CD8 clonotypes were shared across several donors. Incomplete sequencing was indicated by rarefaction of sorted-subset datasets, despite the large sequencing depth. Naive subsets generally had larger estimated clonotype richness than memory subsets did. Sampling was limited to blood, and TCR repertoires in tissue likely differ from TCR repertoires in blood. Compared with non-shared clonotypes, clonotypes shared by all four sorted-subset donors had higher generation probabilities.

Looking up the germline V gene yields CDR1 SGHTA and CDR2 FQGTGA. The CDR3 starts with the cysteine, ends with the phenylalanine, and has 15 residues. Only the CDR3 region is kept as DNA, spanning 45 bases read in frame from base 1. Cut back by 4 bases and 2 bases, the V and J ends lie 12 bases apart. The donors were healthy, HIV-negative adults with no recently reported acute infections or vaccinations. Every donor was a Caucasian adult residing in Nashville, Tennessee, USA. Magnetic negative selection was used to enrich CD4+ T cells, after which naive cells were positively selected on CD45RA and the negative fraction became the memory subset. Blood was collected by leukapheresis, and PBMCs were isolated by Ficoll-Histopaque density gradient centrifugation and then cryopreserved in liquid nitrogen vapor phase. Analytical flow cytometry was used to check the purity and quantity of every magnetically sorted T cell population. Genomic DNA was isolated from each sorted fraction and quantified by UV absorbance on a Nanodrop 2000c.

In regard to this clone: It has no known antigen specificity. It has no much larger one-base neighbor in the sample; base qualities were not kept.

Using the deep immunoSEQ assay, multiplex PCR amplified TCR CDR3 regions from genomic DNA. Extracted genomic DNA from each cell subset was distributed evenly across all wells of several immunoSEQ 96-well plates, and each plate was treated as a replicate. For sorted subsets, roughly 0.2 ug genomic DNA, equal to some 30,000 T cell genomes, was loaded into each replicate PCR. The purified libraries were quantified using a Qubit 3.0 fluorometer, sized with a Bioanalyzer 2100, and then quantified again using the KAPA Library Quantification kit. Every immunoSEQ 96-well plate was sequenced on a dedicated single-read 150-cycle Illumina NextSeq 550 flow cell. As for how the authors treated the data: Because only junctional sequences without quality scores were contained in the immunoSEQ output, filtering matching that applied to full-length reads could not be performed. To assign V/J genes and CDR3, sequences were annotated using PyIR, a Python wrapper for IgBLAST v1.9, with IMGT germline references. Reads were removed for weak V/J assignments (E-value above 1e-6), missing CDR3, stop codons, out-of-frame junctions, or ambiguous translated residues. V3J clonotypes were defined as sequences sharing the same inferred V gene, J gene, and CDR3 amino acid sequence. Percentage overlap between repertoires was calculated by dividing the number of shared unique clonotypes by the size of the smaller repertoire. RTK rarefaction, the Chao1 estimator, and Recon v2.1 estimates of unobserved clonotypes were used to assess repertoire richness. For all TCRbeta clonotypes obtained by the gDNA method from several donors, generation probabilities were computed with OLGA. In TCRdb, the immuneACCESS table is reduced to in-frame sequences with V and J assigned. These tables do not hold every clone; where another copy was compared, an unresolved V gene accounts for under half, and the others remain unexplained. V, J and clone size are those of that table, while D and trimming were read from the DNA. A total of 2 million to 2.5 million clones appear in this sample, 80% to 95% of them only once. The ten biggest clones cover 0.35% to 0.5% of the sample.

Sequenced input: naive CD4+ T cells from PBMCs. This sample's cell subset or site label indicates: CD45RA+ positively selected. The sequence joins TRBV7-3 to TRBJ2-1; matching of 6 bases hints at TRBD2 as the D gene. This TCR derives from a man between 18 and 29 years old in good health. Some clones in this sample may be carry-over from other donors' samples. The CDR3 amino acid sequence is: CASSSNVAAYNEQFF. The sequence in DNA is TGTGCCAGCAGCTCCAATGTAGCGGCCTACAATGAGCAGTTCTTC.